Each of the 5 T cell receptor beta chains below was sequenced from the same sample in a study of sequential checkpoint blockade in melanoma. Treatment denoted: randomized to nivolumab then ipilimumab (arm A) or the reverse (arm B). Measured with immunoSEQ multiplex PCR; TCRdb has only the in-frame clones, and not every one. The repertoire holds about 21,000 clones, with approximately 30% as singletons. This specimen was tumor tissue (inferred from file names), taken from a patient given nivolumab and ipilimumab in sequence. These receptors were collected from a human donor with melanoma.

The sample holds a few counts of this clone. V and J are TRBV29-1 and TRBJ2-1, with 9 nucleotides matching TRBD2. Germline CDR1 reads SQVTM; CDR2 reads ANQGSEA. The J segment lost 8 bases and the V segment lost 5 bases, leaving 7 bases of the junction unmatched. This CDR3 comprises 13 residues. The DNA for the CDR3 is TGCAGCGTTAACCCGGGACTAGCATATGAGCAGTTCTTC. Translated, it gives CSVNPGLAYEQFF.

V and J are TRBV11-3 and TRBJ2-2; D possibly corresponds to TRBD2 (6 bases). The CDR3 contains 14 residues. V was clipped by 3 bases and J by 1 base, with 6 bases between them. Per the germline V gene, CDR1 is SGHNT and CDR2 is YENEEA. CDR3 DNA: TGTGCCAGCAGCTTGGGACTGAACACCGGGGAGCTGTTTTTT. This encodes CASSLGLNTGELFF.

This clone has just a few counts. This chain joins TRBV19 and TRBJ1-5, with D perhaps matching TRBD1 (6 bases). Germline CDR1 LNHDA, CDR2 SQIVND (reference sequence). This CDR3 contains 14 residues. V was clipped by 3 bases and J by 2 bases, with 8 bases between them. Here the CDR3 DNA reads TGTGCCAGTAGTATGGGGGCAGGCAATCAGCCCCAGCATTTT. It is translated as CASSMGAGNQPQHF. Combining the CDR3 with reference TRBV19 and TRBJ1-5 gives the whole variable domain DGGITQSPKYLFRKEGQNVTLSCEQNLNHDAMYWYRQDPGQGLRLIYYSQIVNDFQKGDIAEGYSVSREKKESFPLTVTSAQKNPTAFYLCASSMGAGNQPQHFGDGTRLSIL.

This clone was observed many times. The rearrangement uses TRBV11-3 and TRBJ2-2; 14 bases align to TRBD2. Germline CDR1 and CDR2: SGHNT and YENEEA. Trimming at V came to 3 bases and at J to 6 bases, leaving 6 bases not matched to a gene. The CDR3 has 17 amino acids. The CDR3 region has the DNA TGTGCCAGCAGCTTGGGGACTAGCGGGAGTTGGGCCGGGGAGCTGTTTTTT. Translation: CASSLGTSGSWAGELFF. The full variable domain, its missing parts supplied by reference TRBV11-3 and TRBJ2-2, is EAGVVQSPRYKIIEKKQPVAFWCNPISGHNTLYWYLQNLGQGPELLIRYENEEAVDDSQLPKDRFSAERLKGVDSTLKIQPAELGDSAVYLCASSLGTSGSWAGELFFGEGSRLTVL.

This clone has more than one count but fewer than ten. V usage is TRBV4-1 and J usage is TRBJ2-7; 11 bases fit TRBD1. The CDR3 runs 16 residues. The V gene's germline CDR1 is MGHRA and CDR2 YSYEKL. With V trimmed by 3 bases and J by 5 bases, 9 bases remained unmatched. The DNA of the CDR3 is TGCGCCAGCAGCCAGGAGCGGACAGGGGGCATACACGAGCAGTACTTC. Amino acid sequence: CASSQERTGGIHEQYF.